The sample holds one count of the clone carrying this T cell receptor (beta chain). This record comes from a study of T-cell memory formation after mild COVID-19. Study background: TCR clustering was largely donor specific.

From 5'RACE with constant-segment primers came TCR alpha and TCR beta cDNA libraries that carried sample barcodes and UMIs. TCRdb itself ran the 5' RACE reads through MiXCR, one entry per CDR3 protein. Here the sample spans under 150,000 distinct CDR3 sequences, approximately 15% being singletons. V lost 5 bases, J lost 7 bases, and 12 bases lay in between. This CDR3 spans 12 amino acids. The V gene's germline CDR1 is SQVTM and CDR2 ANQGSEA. The rearrangement joins TRBV29-1 to TRBJ2-1, with unresolved D. The clonotype comes from an adult woman who had mild COVID-19 (a few samples of this study predate the infection). Cell type and time point are not known. The sequencing sample was made of PBMCs or a T cell subset sorted from them (not recorded which). The CDR3 DNA reads as TGCAGCGTTCTCGGGCTTAGGAATGAGCAGTTCTTC. This translates into CSVLGLRNEQFF.